Listed below are T cell receptor beta chains from one sample, sequenced in a study of CD8 T cells in Susac syndrome. TCRdb re-analysed the immunoSEQ multiplex PCR reads in MiXCR, keeping a single row per CDR3 protein. This sample has about 100,000 distinct CDR3 sequences, with about 95% found just once. Sequenced input: CD8+ T cells from PBMCs. The receptors originated from a human donor with Susac syndrome. Each CDR3 is given with its conserved first and last residue. Fields, in order: clone size, V gene, J gene, D gene, CDR3 length, CDR3 DNA, CDR3 protein. D genes are given only for firm matches. The size field is filled for only some rows; it gives once, few, many or a size class.

clone size: .; V gene: TRBV5-4; J gene: TRBJ1-2; D gene: .; CDR3 length: 12; CDR3 DNA: TGTGCCAGCAGCTTGCCCGGGACTGGCTACACCTTC; CDR3 protein: CASSLPGTGYTF
clone size: .; V gene: TRBV29-1; J gene: TRBJ2-6; D gene: TRBD1; CDR3 length: 19; CDR3 DNA: TGCAGCGTTGTAGGGGCATCCGGGACAGACGCTTCTGGGGCCAACGTCCTGACTTTC; CDR3 protein: CSVVGASGTDASGANVLTF
clone size: .; V gene: TRBV14; J gene: TRBJ1-1; D gene: .; CDR3 length: 17; CDR3 DNA: TGTGCCAGCAGCCAAGGGGTAAACGGTTTCCTAGGCACTGAAGCTTTCTTT; CDR3 protein: CASSQGVNGFLGTEAFF
clone size: .; V gene: TRBV29-1; J gene: TRBJ1-1; D gene: .; CDR3 length: 12; CDR3 DNA: TGCAGCTCCGTCATTGGGGGCACTGAAGCTTTCTTT; CDR3 protein: CSSVIGGTEAFF
clone size: .; V gene: TRBV7-3; J gene: TRBJ1-1; D gene: .; CDR3 length: 13; CDR3 DNA: TGTGCCAGCGGGTTCGGAGGGCACACTGAAGCTTTCTTT; CDR3 protein: CASGFGGHTEAFF
clone size: .; V gene: TRBV5-4; J gene: TRBJ2-1; D gene: TRBD2; CDR3 length: 16; CDR3 DNA: TGTGCCAGCAGCCGGATTGTGGCTAGCGGGAGGGATGAGCAGTTCTTC; CDR3 protein: CASSRIVASGRDEQFF
clone size: .; V gene: TRBV13; J gene: TRBJ2-1; D gene: .; CDR3 length: 12; CDR3 DNA: TGTGCCAGCAAGATGAGTGGCTATGAGCAGTTCTTC; CDR3 protein: CASKMSGYEQFF
clone size: .; V gene: TRBV29-1; J gene: TRBJ1-2; D gene: .; CDR3 length: 12; CDR3 DNA: TGCAGCGTTGTAAGGGATCCCTATGGCTACACCTTC; CDR3 protein: CSVVRDPYGYTF
clone size: .; V gene: TRBV28; J gene: TRBJ1-3; D gene: .; CDR3 length: 13; CDR3 DNA: TGTGCCAGCTGGGAACTAGATGGAAACACCATATATTTT; CDR3 protein: CASWELDGNTIYF
clone size: .; V gene: TRBV7-2; J gene: TRBJ2-1; D gene: .; CDR3 length: 13; CDR3 DNA: TGTGCCAGCAGCTTAGGGGGTTCGTATGAGCAGTTCTTC; CDR3 protein: CASSLGGSYEQFF
clone size: .; V gene: TRBV28; J gene: TRBJ2-3; D gene: .; CDR3 length: 11; CDR3 DNA: TGTGCCAGCAGTTTTTCGGATACGCAGTATTTT; CDR3 protein: CASSFSDTQYF
clone size: .; V gene: TRBV29-1; J gene: TRBJ1-1; D gene: .; CDR3 length: 11; CDR3 DNA: TGCAGCGCAGCAGGGGACACTGAAGCTTTCTTT; CDR3 protein: CSAAGDTEAFF
clone size: few; V gene: TRBV4-2; J gene: TRBJ2-1; D gene: .; CDR3 length: 13; CDR3 DNA: TGTGCCAGCAGCCAAGCAGGTAGCGGAGAGCAGTTCTTC; CDR3 protein: CASSQAGSGEQFF
clone size: .; V gene: TRBV25-1; J gene: TRBJ2-1; D gene: TRBD2; CDR3 length: 15; CDR3 DNA: TGTGCCAGCAGTGAAGGAGGAGCGGGGAACAATGAGCAGTTCTTC; CDR3 protein: CASSEGGAGNNEQFF
clone size: .; V gene: TRBV6-5; J gene: TRBJ2-5; D gene: .; CDR3 length: 13; CDR3 DNA: TGTGCCAGCAGTTCCACCAGGGGAAAGACCCAGTACTTC; CDR3 protein: CASSSTRGKTQYF
clone size: .; V gene: TRBV7-9; J gene: TRBJ2-7; D gene: TRBD2; CDR3 length: 15; CDR3 DNA: TGTGCCAGCAGCTTATCGGGAGGGCCCTCCCACGAGCAGTACTTC; CDR3 protein: CASSLSGGPSHEQYF
clone size: .; V gene: TRBV13; J gene: TRBJ2-7; D gene: TRBD1; CDR3 length: 14; CDR3 DNA: TGTGCCAGCAGCTTATCAGGGGGCGGAGGAGAGCAGTACTTC; CDR3 protein: CASSLSGGGGEQYF
clone size: once; V gene: TRBV18; J gene: TRBJ1-1; D gene: TRBD1; CDR3 length: 14; CDR3 DNA: TGTGCCAGCTCACGGGACAGCTTGAACACTGAAGCTTTCTTT; CDR3 protein: CASSRDSLNTEAFF
clone size: .; V gene: TRBV2; J gene: TRBJ1-4; D gene: .; CDR3 length: 13; CDR3 DNA: TGTGCCAGCAGTGGGACAGCGAATGAAAAACTGTTTTTT; CDR3 protein: CASSGTANEKLFF
clone size: .; V gene: TRBV15; J gene: TRBJ1-5; D gene: .; CDR3 length: 13; CDR3 DNA: TGTGCCACCACGCAGGGAGGCAATCAGCCCCAGCATTTT; CDR3 protein: CATTQGGNQPQHF
clone size: .; V gene: TRBV29-1; J gene: TRBJ1-4; D gene: .; CDR3 length: 13; CDR3 DNA: TGCAGCGTTGAACCGGGGGGGACTGGAAAACTGTTTTTT; CDR3 protein: CSVEPGGTGKLFF
clone size: .; V gene: TRBV3-1; J gene: TRBJ2-7; D gene: .; CDR3 length: 14; CDR3 DNA: TGTGCCAGCAGCCAAGATTCCGGAGACCCCGAGCAGTACTTC; CDR3 protein: CASSQDSGDPEQYF
clone size: .; V gene: TRBV7-9; J gene: TRBJ2-1; D gene: TRBD2; CDR3 length: 15; CDR3 DNA: TGTGCCAGCAGCTCTGAGCGGGAGGGCCCGGGTGAGCAGTTCTTC; CDR3 protein: CASSSEREGPGEQFF
clone size: .; V gene: TRBV9; J gene: TRBJ1-1; D gene: .; CDR3 length: 14; CDR3 DNA: TGTGCCAGCAGTGAAGGGGTAGGGAAGGTTGAAGCTTTCTTT; CDR3 protein: CASSEGVGKVEAFF
clone size: .; V gene: TRBV6-6; J gene: TRBJ2-6; D gene: .; CDR3 length: 13; CDR3 DNA: TGTGCCAGCAGTTATGATCAAGCGGCCGTCCTGACTTTC; CDR3 protein: CASSYDQAAVLTF
clone size: .; V gene: TRBV5-4; J gene: TRBJ1-1; D gene: .; CDR3 length: 16; CDR3 DNA: TGTGCCAGCAGCTCCTGGACCATCCTCGGGGGGACTGAAGCTTTCTTT; CDR3 protein: CASSSWTILGGTEAFF
clone size: .; V gene: TRBV14; J gene: TRBJ2-3; D gene: .; CDR3 length: 13; CDR3 DNA: TGTGCCAGCAGCCAAGATCCGGGGGATACGCAGTATTTT; CDR3 protein: CASSQDPGDTQYF
clone size: .; V gene: TRBV4-2; J gene: TRBJ1-1; D gene: .; CDR3 length: 13; CDR3 DNA: TGTGCCAGCAGCCCAACCCGACAGGCTGAAGCTTTCTTT; CDR3 protein: CASSPTRQAEAFF
clone size: .; V gene: TRBV27; J gene: TRBJ2-1; D gene: TRBD2; CDR3 length: 15; CDR3 DNA: TGTGCCAGCAGTCTTGGACTAGCGGGAGTTGATGAGCAGTTCTTC; CDR3 protein: CASSLGLAGVDEQFF
clone size: .; V gene: TRBV7-9; J gene: TRBJ2-7; D gene: .; CDR3 length: 15; CDR3 DNA: TGTGCCAGCAGCTTAGAATACGCGACAGCCTACGAGCAGTACTTC; CDR3 protein: CASSLEYATAYEQYF
clone size: .; V gene: TRBV7-9; J gene: TRBJ2-1; D gene: TRBD1; CDR3 length: 14; CDR3 DNA: TGTGCCAGCAGCCCAAAGGACAGGGGAGATGAGCAGTTCTTC; CDR3 protein: CASSPKDRGDEQFF
clone size: .; V gene: TRBV6-5; J gene: TRBJ2-5; D gene: TRBD2; CDR3 length: 15; CDR3 DNA: TGTGCCAGCCGCCGGACTAGCGGCCTGCAAGAGACCCAGTACTTC; CDR3 protein: CASRRTSGLQETQYF
clone size: .; V gene: TRBV29-1; J gene: TRBJ2-1; D gene: TRBD2; CDR3 length: 13; CDR3 DNA: TGCAGCGTCAGGACTAGCGGGAGTAATGAGCAGTTCTTC; CDR3 protein: CSVRTSGSNEQFF
clone size: once; V gene: TRBV5-1; J gene: TRBJ2-5; D gene: .; CDR3 length: 14; CDR3 DNA: TGCGCCAGCAGTAGTAGTAGTATACAAGAGACCCAGTACTTC; CDR3 protein: CASSSSSIQETQYF
clone size: .; V gene: TRBV7-9; J gene: TRBJ2-7; D gene: .; CDR3 length: 15; CDR3 DNA: TGTGCCAGCAGCTCGAGGTGGCAGAGAGACTACGAGCAGTACTTC; CDR3 protein: CASSSRWQRDYEQYF
clone size: .; V gene: TRBV20-1; J gene: TRBJ2-7; D gene: TRBD1; CDR3 length: 14; CDR3 DNA: TGCAGTGCTAGTCTACCGGGACAGGGCGACGAGCAGTACTTC; CDR3 protein: CSASLPGQGDEQYF
clone size: .; V gene: TRBV29-1; J gene: TRBJ2-1; D gene: TRBD1; CDR3 length: 11; CDR3 DNA: TGCAGCCCATCGACAGGGGATGAGCAGTTCTTC; CDR3 protein: CSPSTGDEQFF
clone size: .; V gene: TRBV20-1; J gene: TRBJ2-7; D gene: .; CDR3 length: 15; CDR3 DNA: TGCAGTGCTATACTGAGACTAGGTCTCGTCTTCGAGCAGTACTTC; CDR3 protein: CSAILRLGLVFEQYF
clone size: .; V gene: TRBV9; J gene: TRBJ2-7; D gene: .; CDR3 length: 13; CDR3 DNA: TGTGCCAGCAGCGCACAGGGTGGCTACGAGCAGTACTTC; CDR3 protein: CASSAQGGYEQYF
clone size: .; V gene: TRBV27; J gene: TRBJ2-7; D gene: .; CDR3 length: 15; CDR3 DNA: TGTGCCAGCAGTTTCAACGATGGACTCCTTCTCGAGCAGTACTTC; CDR3 protein: CASSFNDGLLLEQYF
clone size: .; V gene: TRBV9; J gene: TRBJ1-1; D gene: .; CDR3 length: 14; CDR3 DNA: TGTGCCAGCAGCGGAGACAGGTGGGACACTGAAGCTTTCTTT; CDR3 protein: CASSGDRWDTEAFF
clone size: .; V gene: TRBV29-1; J gene: TRBJ2-1; D gene: TRBD2; CDR3 length: 14; CDR3 DNA: TGCAGCGTTGAAGCTAGCGGTAGATACAATGAGCAGTTCTTC; CDR3 protein: CSVEASGRYNEQFF
clone size: .; V gene: TRBV19; J gene: TRBJ1-1; D gene: .; CDR3 length: 15; CDR3 DNA: TGTGCCAGTAGCATGACCAGGGATGGAGCCACTGAAGCTTTCTTT; CDR3 protein: CASSMTRDGATEAFF
clone size: .; V gene: TRBV27; J gene: TRBJ2-1; D gene: .; CDR3 length: 13; CDR3 DNA: TGTGCCAGCAGTGGGTACAGCGGAGATGAGCAGTTCTTC; CDR3 protein: CASSGYSGDEQFF
clone size: once; V gene: TRBV7-8; J gene: TRBJ2-3; D gene: TRBD2; CDR3 length: 16; CDR3 DNA: TGTGCCAGCAGCCCCCGACTAGCGGGGAGCACAGATACGCAGTATTTT; CDR3 protein: CASSPRLAGSTDTQYF
clone size: .; V gene: TRBV4-1; J gene: TRBJ1-2; D gene: .; CDR3 length: 15; CDR3 DNA: TGCGCCAGCAGCCAAGCTGGGTGGACACCTGGAGGCTACACCTTC; CDR3 protein: CASSQAGWTPGGYTF
clone size: .; V gene: TRBV2; J gene: TRBJ2-4; D gene: TRBD2; CDR3 length: 17; CDR3 DNA: TGTGCCAGCAGTGAAAGTTTGATTACTAGCGGGGGTTACATTCAGTACTTC; CDR3 protein: CASSESLITSGGYIQYF
clone size: .; V gene: TRBV29-1; J gene: TRBJ2-1; D gene: TRBD2; CDR3 length: 14; CDR3 DNA: TGCAGCGGGCGACGAGCTAGCGGGGGTGATGAGCAGTTCTTC; CDR3 protein: CSGRRASGGDEQFF
clone size: .; V gene: TRBV29-1; J gene: TRBJ2-7; D gene: .; CDR3 length: 12; CDR3 DNA: TGCAGCGTTGGGGACACCACCTACGAGCAGTACTTC; CDR3 protein: CSVGDTTYEQYF
clone size: .; V gene: TRBV20-1; J gene: TRBJ2-7; D gene: TRBD2; CDR3 length: 14; CDR3 DNA: TGCAGTGCTTCCCGACGTAGCGGGGCTAACGAGCAGTACTTC; CDR3 protein: CSASRRSGANEQYF
clone size: .; V gene: TRBV20-1; J gene: TRBJ1-1; D gene: .; CDR3 length: 14; CDR3 DNA: TGCAGTGCTAGAATGGGTGGTAGTAACACTGAAGCTTTCTTT; CDR3 protein: CSARMGGSNTEAFF
clone size: .; V gene: TRBV20-1; J gene: TRBJ1-1; D gene: .; CDR3 length: 14; CDR3 DNA: TGCAGTGCTAGGGTAGGGGCCATGAACACTGAAGCTTTCTTT; CDR3 protein: CSARVGAMNTEAFF
clone size: once; V gene: TRBV7-3; J gene: TRBJ2-7; D gene: .; CDR3 length: 13; CDR3 DNA: TGTGCCAGCAGCTCCCCAAACTCAGACGAGCAGTACTTC; CDR3 protein: CASSSPNSDEQYF
clone size: .; V gene: TRBV29-1; J gene: TRBJ2-5; D gene: .; CDR3 length: 17; CDR3 DNA: TGCAGCGTTGAAGATCCTCAAACCACCCCTTTGATCGAGACCCAGTACTTC; CDR3 protein: CSVEDPQTTPLIETQYF
clone size: .; V gene: TRBV12-3/TRBV12-4; J gene: TRBJ2-5; D gene: .; CDR3 length: 13; CDR3 DNA: TGTGCCAGCAGTCTGGACCAGGAGGAGACCCAGTACTTC; CDR3 protein: CASSLDQEETQYF
clone size: .; V gene: TRBV20-1; J gene: TRBJ1-6; D gene: TRBD1; CDR3 length: 11; CDR3 DNA: TGCAGTGCTCCGGACAGGGTTAAATTCCACTTT; CDR3 protein: CSAPDRVKFHF
clone size: .; V gene: TRBV18; J gene: TRBJ2-1; D gene: TRBD1; CDR3 length: 15; CDR3 DNA: TGTGCCAGCTCACCGGGACAGGGACGTGGTAATGAGCAGTTCTTC; CDR3 protein: CASSPGQGRGNEQFF